This record covers a single T cell receptor (beta chain). Original processing notes: Nucleated cell counts were estimated from reference gene primer amplification. Here immunoSEQ multiplex PCR was the method, and the copy in TCRdb shows in-frame clones only, minus some. The V and J calls and clone size were taken over from that table, and D and trimming were inferred from the DNA. The sample lists fewer than 150,000 clones, roughly four fifths occurring once. CDR3 length: 13 residues. V shed 6 bases and J shed 8 bases, with 14 bases lying between them. Germline V gene lookup returns CDR1 LNHDA and CDR2 SQIVND (reference sequence). The entry originates in a study of blood T cell repertoires in COVID-19. At the level of the study: COVID-19 samples from acute and convalescent phases originated in the United States, Italy and Spain.

The genes are TRBV19 and TRBJ2-1; TRBD1 might be the D (6 bases). The sequenced material came from peripheral blood. The origin of this receptor is a woman older than 75 in a cohort sampled during active or convalescent COVID-19. The CDR3 reads CASRFRGADEQFF. As DNA, the CDR3 is TGTGCCAGTAGGTTCAGGGGTGCCGATGAGCAGTTCTTC.